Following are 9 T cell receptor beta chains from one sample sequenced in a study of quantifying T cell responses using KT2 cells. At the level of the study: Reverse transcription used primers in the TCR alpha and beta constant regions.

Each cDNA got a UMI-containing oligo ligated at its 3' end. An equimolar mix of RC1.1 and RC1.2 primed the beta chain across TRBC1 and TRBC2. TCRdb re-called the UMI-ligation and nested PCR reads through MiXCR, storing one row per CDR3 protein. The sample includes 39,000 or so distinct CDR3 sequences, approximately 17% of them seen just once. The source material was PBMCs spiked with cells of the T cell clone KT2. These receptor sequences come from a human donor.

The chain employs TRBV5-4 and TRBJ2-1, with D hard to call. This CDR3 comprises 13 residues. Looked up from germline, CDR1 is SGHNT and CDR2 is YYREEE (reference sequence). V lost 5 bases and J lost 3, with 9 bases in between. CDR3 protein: CASSFTRYNEQFF. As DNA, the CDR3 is TGTGCCAGCAGTTTTACCCGCTACAATGAGCAGTTCTTC.

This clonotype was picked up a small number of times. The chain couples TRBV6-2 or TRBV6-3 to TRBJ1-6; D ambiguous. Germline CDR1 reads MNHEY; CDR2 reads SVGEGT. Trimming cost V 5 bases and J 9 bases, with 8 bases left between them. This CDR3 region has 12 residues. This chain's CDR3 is CASSPLRSPLHF. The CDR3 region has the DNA TGTGCCAGCAGTCCCCTTCGTTCACCCCTCCACTTT.

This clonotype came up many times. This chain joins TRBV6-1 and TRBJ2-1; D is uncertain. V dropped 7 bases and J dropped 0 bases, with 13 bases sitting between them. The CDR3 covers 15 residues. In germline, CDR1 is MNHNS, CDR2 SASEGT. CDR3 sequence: CASNPTPLSYNEQFF. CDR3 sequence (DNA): TGTGCCAGCAACCCAACTCCACTCTCCTACAATGAGCAGTTCTTC.

CDR3 bases: TGCAGCGTTAGACCACAGGGAGTTACTGAAGCTTTCTTT. The encoded protein is CSVRPQGVTEAFF. This sequence joins TRBV29-1 and TRBJ1-1, with D possibly TRBD1 on 6 matching bases. Between the trimmed V and J ends, which lost 5 bases and 5 bases, there was a span of 15 bases. CDR1 is SQVTM and CDR2 is ANQGSEA in the germline V gene. The CDR3 contains 13 residues.

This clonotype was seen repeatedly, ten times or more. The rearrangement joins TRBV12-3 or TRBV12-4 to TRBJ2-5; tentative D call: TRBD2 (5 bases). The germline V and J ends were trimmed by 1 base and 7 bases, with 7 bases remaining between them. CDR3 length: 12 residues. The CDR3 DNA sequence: TGTGCCAGCAGTTTAGACGGAGGGACCCAGTACTTC. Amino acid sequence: CASSLDGGTQYF.

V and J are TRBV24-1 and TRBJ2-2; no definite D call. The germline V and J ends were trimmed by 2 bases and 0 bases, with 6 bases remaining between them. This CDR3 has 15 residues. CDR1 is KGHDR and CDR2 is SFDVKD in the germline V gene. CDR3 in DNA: TGTGCCACCAGTGATTCTACCGCGAACACCGGGGAGCTGTTTTTT. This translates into CATSDSTANTGELFF.

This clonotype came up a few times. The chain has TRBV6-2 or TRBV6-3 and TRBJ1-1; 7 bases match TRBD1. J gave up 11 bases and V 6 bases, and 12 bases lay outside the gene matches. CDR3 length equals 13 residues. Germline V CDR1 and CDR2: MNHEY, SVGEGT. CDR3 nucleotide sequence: TGTGCCAGCAGCGTCACAGGGGAAAGGAGGGCTTTCTTT. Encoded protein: CASSVTGERRAFF.

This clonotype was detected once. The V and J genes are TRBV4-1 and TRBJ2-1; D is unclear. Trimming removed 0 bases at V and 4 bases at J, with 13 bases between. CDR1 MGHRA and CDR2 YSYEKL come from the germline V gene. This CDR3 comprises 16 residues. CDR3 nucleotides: TGCGCCAGCAGCCAAGAGCAGGCCCGTGGGTACAATGAGCAGTTCTTC. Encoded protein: CASSQEQARGYNEQFF.

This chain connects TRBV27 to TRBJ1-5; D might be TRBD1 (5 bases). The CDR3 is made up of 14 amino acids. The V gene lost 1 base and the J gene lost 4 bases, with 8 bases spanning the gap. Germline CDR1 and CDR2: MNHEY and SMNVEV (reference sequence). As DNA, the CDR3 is TGTGCCAGCAGTTTATGGGGCGGTAATCAGCCCCAGCATTTT. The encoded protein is CASSLWGGNQPQHF.